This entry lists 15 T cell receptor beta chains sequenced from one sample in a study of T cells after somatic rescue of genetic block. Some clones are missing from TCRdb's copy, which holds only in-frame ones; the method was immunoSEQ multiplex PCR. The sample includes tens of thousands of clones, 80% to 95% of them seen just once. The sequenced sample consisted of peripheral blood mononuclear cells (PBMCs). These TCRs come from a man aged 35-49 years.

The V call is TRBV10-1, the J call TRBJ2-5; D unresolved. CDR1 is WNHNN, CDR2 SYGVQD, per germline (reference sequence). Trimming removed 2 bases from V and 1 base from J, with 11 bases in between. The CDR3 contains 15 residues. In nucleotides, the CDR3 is TGCGCCAGCAGTGAGAAGGGCGACTCCCAAGAGACCCAGTACTTC. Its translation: CASSEKGDSQETQYF.

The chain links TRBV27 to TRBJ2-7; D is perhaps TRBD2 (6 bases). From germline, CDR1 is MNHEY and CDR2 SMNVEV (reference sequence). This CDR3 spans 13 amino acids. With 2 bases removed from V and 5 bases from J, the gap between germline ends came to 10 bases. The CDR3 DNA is TGTGCCAGCAGTTTACGGCCGGGGGACGAGCAGTACTTC. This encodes CASSLRPGDEQYF.

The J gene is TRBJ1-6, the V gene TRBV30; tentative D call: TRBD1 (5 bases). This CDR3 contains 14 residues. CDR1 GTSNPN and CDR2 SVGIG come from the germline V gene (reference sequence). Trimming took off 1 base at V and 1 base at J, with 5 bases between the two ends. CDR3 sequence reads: CAWSEGSYNSPLHF. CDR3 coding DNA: TGTGCCTGGAGTGAGGGGTCCTATAATTCACCCCTCCACTTT.

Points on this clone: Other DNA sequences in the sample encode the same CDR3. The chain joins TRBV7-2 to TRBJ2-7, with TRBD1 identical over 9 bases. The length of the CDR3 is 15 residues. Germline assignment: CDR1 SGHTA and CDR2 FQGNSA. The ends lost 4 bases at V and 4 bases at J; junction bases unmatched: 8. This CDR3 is CASSSGQGRGYEQYF. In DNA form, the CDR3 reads TGTGCCAGCAGCTCGGGACAGGGAAGGGGGTACGAGCAGTACTTC.

The CDR3 DNA follows: TGTGCCAGTAGTATGACTGCAAACACTGAAGCTTTCTTT. This sequence encodes CASSMTANTEAFF. This chain links TRBV19 with TRBJ1-1; D uncertain. The CDR3 loop spans 13 amino acids. With 3 bases removed from V and 2 bases from J, the gap between germline ends came to 7 bases. Germline values: CDR1 LNHDA, CDR2 SQIVND (reference sequence).

The CDR3 DNA reads TGTGCCATCAGTGAGTCGCGGGACTACAATGAGCAGTTCTTC. Translating it yields CAISESRDYNEQFF. V usage is TRBV10-3 and J usage is TRBJ2-1, with a weak D call TRBD2 (6 bases). Trimming shortened V by 0 bases and J by 3 bases, and 6 bases separated the two germline ends. The CDR3 totals 14 residues. Per germline, CDR1 ENHRY and CDR2 SYGVKD.

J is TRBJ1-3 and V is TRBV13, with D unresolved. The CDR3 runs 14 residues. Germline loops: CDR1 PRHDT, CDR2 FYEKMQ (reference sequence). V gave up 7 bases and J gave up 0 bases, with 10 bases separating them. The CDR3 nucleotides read TGTGCCAGCAAAGACGGTCACTCTGGAAACACCATATATTTT. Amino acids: CASKDGHSGNTIYF.

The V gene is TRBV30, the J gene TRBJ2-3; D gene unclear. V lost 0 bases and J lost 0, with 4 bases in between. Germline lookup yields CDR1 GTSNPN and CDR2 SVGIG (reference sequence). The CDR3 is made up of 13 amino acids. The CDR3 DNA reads TGTGCCTGGAGTGTAGCTAGCACAGATACGCAGTATTTT. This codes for CAWSVASTDTQYF.

CDR3 loop: CASSGVRGEQFF. In nucleotides, the CDR3 is TGCGCCAGCAGCGGGGTGAGGGGTGAGCAGTTCTTC. This sequence joins TRBV4-1 and TRBJ2-1, with D perhaps matching TRBD1 or TRBD2 (5 bases each). V was shortened by 5 bases and J by 9 bases, with 11 bases between the two germline ends. Germline V gene lookup returns CDR1 MGHRA and CDR2 YSYEKL. The CDR3 length is 12 residues.

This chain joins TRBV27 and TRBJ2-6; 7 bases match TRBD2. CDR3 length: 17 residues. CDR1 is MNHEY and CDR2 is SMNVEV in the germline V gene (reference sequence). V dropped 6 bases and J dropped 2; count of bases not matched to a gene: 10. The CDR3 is CASSQHPGGAGANVLTF. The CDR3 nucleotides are TGTGCCAGCAGCCAACACCCTGGGGGGGCTGGGGCCAACGTCCTGACTTTC.

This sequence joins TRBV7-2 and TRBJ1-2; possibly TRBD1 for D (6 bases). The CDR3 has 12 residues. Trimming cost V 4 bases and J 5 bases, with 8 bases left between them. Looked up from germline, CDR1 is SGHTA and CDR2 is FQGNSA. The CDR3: CASSSQGYGYTF. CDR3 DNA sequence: TGTGCCAGCAGCTCTCAGGGGTATGGCTACACCTTC.

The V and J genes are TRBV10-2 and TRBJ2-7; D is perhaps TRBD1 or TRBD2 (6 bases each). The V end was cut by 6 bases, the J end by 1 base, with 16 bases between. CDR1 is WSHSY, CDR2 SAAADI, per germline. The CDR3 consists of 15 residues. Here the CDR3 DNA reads TGCGCCAGCAGCGCCGGGGGACATAAGTCCTACGAGCAGTACTTC. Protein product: CASSAGGHKSYEQYF.

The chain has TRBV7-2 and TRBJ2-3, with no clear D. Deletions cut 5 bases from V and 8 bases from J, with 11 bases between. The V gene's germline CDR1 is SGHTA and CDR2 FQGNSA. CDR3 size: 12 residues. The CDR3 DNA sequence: TGTGCCAGCAGCCCCACTACGGGTACGCAGTATTTT. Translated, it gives CASSPTTGTQYF.

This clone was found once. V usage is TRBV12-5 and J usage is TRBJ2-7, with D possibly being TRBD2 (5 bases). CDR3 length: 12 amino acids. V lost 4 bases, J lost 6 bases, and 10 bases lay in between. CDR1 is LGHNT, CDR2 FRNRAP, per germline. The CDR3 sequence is CASGSSLAEQYF. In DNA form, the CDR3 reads TGTGCTAGTGGTTCGAGCCTAGCCGAGCAGTACTTC.

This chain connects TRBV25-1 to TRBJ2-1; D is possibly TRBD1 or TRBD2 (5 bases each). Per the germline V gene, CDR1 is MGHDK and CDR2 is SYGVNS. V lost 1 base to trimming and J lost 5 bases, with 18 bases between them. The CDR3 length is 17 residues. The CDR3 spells CASSELGRPGTDNEQFF. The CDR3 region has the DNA TGTGCCAGCAGTGAATTGGGACGACCCGGGACCGACAATGAGCAGTTCTTC.